The 20 T cell receptor beta chains in this list originate from one sample, sequenced in a study of blood T cell repertoires in COVID-19. The method was immunoSEQ multiplex PCR; TCRdb's version includes in-frame clones alone and lacks a portion of them. The table has roughly 150,000 clones, roughly 86% seen once. Sequenced material: peripheral blood. The receptors were sampled from a woman aged 80 or older with COVID-19, enrolled during active disease.

As regards this clone: Because the CDR3's place on the DNA is in doubt, the DNA is left out and the CDR3 is given as listed by TCRdb. The chain uses TRBV19 and TRBJ2-1; the listed D gene, TRBD1, was not tested against the DNA. Looked up from germline, CDR1 is LNHDA and CDR2 is SQIVND (reference sequence). Counting both end residues, the CDR3 totals 14 amino acids. The CDR3 protein is CASTSVDRAKEQFF.

The chain has TRBV3-1 (or the pseudogene TRBV3-2) and TRBJ2-2; no firm D call. This CDR3 is built from 13 residues. Trimming cost V 4 bases and J 6 bases, with 9 bases left between them. CDR1 and CDR2 from the germline V gene are LGHDT and YNNKEL (reference sequence). The CDR3 nucleotides are TGTGCCAGCAGCCCTCGAGATTCCGGGGAGCTGTTTTTT. Translating gives CASSPRDSGELFF.

The V call is TRBV9, the J call TRBJ1-2; D not certain. V shed 0 bases and J shed 8 bases, with 8 bases lying between them. Germline V gene data show CDR1 as SGDLS and CDR2 as YYNGEE. The CDR3 is made up of 12 amino acids. The CDR3 DNA follows: TGTGCCAGCAGCGTAGGGAGCCAAGGCTACACCTTC. Its protein is CASSVGSQGYTF.

V is TRBV2 and J is TRBJ2-1; 9 bases are a match to TRBD2. The germline V gene encodes CDR1 SNHLY and CDR2 FYNNEI. CDR3 length: 15 residues. With 4 bases clipped from V and 9 bases from J, the junction kept 10 bases outside the gene matches. The CDR3 region is CASSVSSGTGGEQFF. CDR3 nucleotide sequence: TGTGCCAGCAGTGTTTCTAGCGGGACGGGGGGTGAGCAGTTCTTC.

The V and J genes are TRBV6-4 and TRBJ1-5; D is ambiguous. The CDR3 consists of 13 residues. Germline V lookup: CDR1 MRHNA, CDR2 SNTAGT. V gave up 4 bases and J gave up 7 bases, with 11 bases separating them. CDR3 protein: CASSVSIGQPQHF. The CDR3 DNA reads TGTGCCAGCAGTGTTTCCATCGGGCAGCCCCAGCATTTT.

The V and J genes are TRBV28 and TRBJ1-4; 11 nucleotides line up with TRBD1. The CDR3 contains 16 residues. The germline V gene has CDR1 MDHEN and CDR2 SYDVKM. V lost 2 bases and J lost 6; bases outside the gene matches: 5. The CDR3 nucleotides are TGTGCCAGCAGTTTACACGGGACAGGGGGGGATGAAAAACTGTTTTTT. Amino acids: CASSLHGTGGDEKLFF.

CDR3 DNA sequence: TGTGCCAGCAGACCCCTTGAGGGGGACACCGGGGAGCTGTTTTTT. Translating it yields CASRPLEGDTGELFF. The V and J genes are TRBV7-7 and TRBJ2-2, with a tentative D call TRBD1 (6 bases). The CDR3 runs 15 residues. V was trimmed by 6 bases and J by 3 bases, leaving 14 bases between them. Germline CDR1 reads SSHAT; CDR2 reads FNYEAQ (reference sequence).

The chain combines TRBV12-3 or TRBV12-4 with TRBJ1-2, with no clear D. Trimming left V 5 bases short and J 14 bases short, with 21 bases between. The CDR3 runs to 13 residues. For the CDR3, the DNA is TGTGCCAGCAGTACAATCCAATTGAAGACGGGGACCTTC. Translation gives CASSTIQLKTGTF.

The chain employs TRBV24-1 and TRBJ2-2; TRBD2 matches at 8 bases. J was trimmed by 6 bases and V by 5 bases; bases with no gene match: 7. Germline V gene data show CDR1 as KGHDR and CDR2 as SFDVKD. The CDR3 length is 15 residues. Written as DNA, the CDR3 is TGTGCCACCAGTGCCACCGGGGGGGGCTCCGGGGAGCTGTTTTTT. This encodes CATSATGGGSGELFF.

This sequence joins TRBV3-1 (or the pseudogene TRBV3-2) and TRBJ2-2; TRBD2 matches 9 bases. After removal of 6 bases from V and 3 bases from J, the junction contained 8 bases not matched to a gene. CDR1 LGHDT and CDR2 YNNKEL come from the germline V gene (reference sequence). The CDR3 runs 16 residues. CDR3 DNA sequence: TGTGCCAGCAGAAGGCGGGAGGGCCGAGACACCGGGGAGCTGTTTTTT. Translation gives CASRRREGRDTGELFF.

This clone was counted once. The V gene is TRBV11-1, the J gene TRBJ2-1, with 7 bases fitting TRBD2. CDR1 and CDR2 from the germline V gene are SGHAT and FQDESV (reference sequence). Trimming cost V 6 bases and J 9 bases; bases outside gene matches: 8. The CDR3 length is 13 residues. The CDR3 region has the DNA TGTGCCAGCAGTCCAGGTTCGGGGGGTGAGCAGTTCTTC. The encoded protein is CASSPGSGGEQFF.

This chain uses TRBV6-1 with TRBJ2-2; 7 bases line up with TRBD2. V was clipped by 3 bases and J by 5 bases; unmatched bases: 12. The CDR3 is 17 residues long. CDR1 and CDR2 (germline): MNHNS, SASEGT. CDR3 protein: CASSEQLTSTLTGELFF. DNA for the CDR3: TGTGCCAGCAGTGAGCAACTGACTAGCACGCTTACCGGGGAGCTGTTTTTT.

V gene TRBV25-1 combines with J gene TRBJ1-1, with 7 bases aligning to TRBD1. Trimming at V came to 6 bases and at J to 0 bases, leaving 10 bases not matched to a gene. The CDR3 sequence is 16 residues long. Germline V gene data show CDR1 as MGHDK and CDR2 as SYGVNS. CDR3 DNA: TGTGCCAGCAGCGTGGACAGGAGCTACATGAACACTGAAGCTTTCTTT. Its translation: CASSVDRSYMNTEAFF.

This chain links TRBV19 with TRBJ1-1; D uncertain. Germline lookup yields CDR1 LNHDA and CDR2 SQIVND (reference sequence). CDR3 length equals 13 residues. The germline V and J ends were trimmed by 6 bases and 5 bases, with 13 bases remaining between them. CDR3 in DNA: TGTGCCAGTAGGTTTGACCGGGAAACTGAAGCTTTCTTT. Protein sequence: CASRFDRETEAFF.

This sequence joins TRBV12-3 or TRBV12-4 and TRBJ1-1; D is unresolved. The V and J ends lost 7 bases and 2 bases respectively, with 8 bases between them. The CDR3 covers 12 residues. CDR3: CASNLLNTEAFF. The DNA for the CDR3 is TGTGCCAGCAATTTGTTAAACACTGAAGCTTTCTTT.

The rearrangement links TRBV6-5 to TRBJ1-4, with 9 bases that match TRBD1. This CDR3 is 14 amino acids long. Germline assignment: CDR1 MNHEY and CDR2 SVGAGI. V shed 6 bases and J 7 bases; nucleotides not matched to a gene: 6. The CDR3 sequence: CASSKQGAGEKLFF. Written as DNA, the CDR3 is TGTGCCAGCAGCAAACAGGGGGCTGGTGAAAAACTGTTTTTT.

The rearrangement joins TRBV9 to TRBJ2-7; tentatively, D is TRBD1 (5 bases). Germline-derived CDR1 and CDR2 are SGDLS and YYNGEE. The CDR3 extends over 15 amino acids. Deletions cut 0 bases from V and 0 bases from J, with 10 bases between. CDR3 loop: CASSVDWGGSYEQYF. The DNA of the CDR3 is TGTGCCAGCAGCGTAGATTGGGGCGGCTCCTACGAGCAGTACTTC.

The chain recombines TRBV28 with TRBJ1-3, with D possibly being TRBD1 (6 bases). V gave up 6 bases and J gave up 4 bases, with 13 bases separating them. CDR3 length: 14 amino acids. The germline V gene encodes CDR1 MDHEN and CDR2 SYDVKM. CDR3: CASSPRTAGNTIYF. The CDR3 nucleotides are TGTGCCAGCAGCCCAAGGACAGCCGGAAACACCATATATTTT.

The CDR3 spells CASSFGQGAYGYTF. DNA for the CDR3: TGTGCCAGCAGTTTTGGACAGGGGGCGTATGGCTACACCTTC. The chain links TRBV5-5 to TRBJ1-2; the match to TRBD1 covers 11 bases. From germline, CDR1 is SGHKS and CDR2 YYEKEE (reference sequence). This CDR3 is built from 14 residues. V gave up 5 bases and J gave up 5 bases; unmatched junction bases: 5.

The J gene is TRBJ1-2, the V gene TRBV9; no firm D call. V was clipped by 0 bases and J by 0 bases, with 12 bases between them. CDR1 is SGDLS and CDR2 is YYNGEE in the germline V gene. The length of the CDR3 is 16 residues. CDR3 loop: CASSVGSTTSNYGYTF. The CDR3 DNA sequence: TGTGCCAGCAGCGTAGGAAGCACGACATCTAACTATGGCTACACCTTC.